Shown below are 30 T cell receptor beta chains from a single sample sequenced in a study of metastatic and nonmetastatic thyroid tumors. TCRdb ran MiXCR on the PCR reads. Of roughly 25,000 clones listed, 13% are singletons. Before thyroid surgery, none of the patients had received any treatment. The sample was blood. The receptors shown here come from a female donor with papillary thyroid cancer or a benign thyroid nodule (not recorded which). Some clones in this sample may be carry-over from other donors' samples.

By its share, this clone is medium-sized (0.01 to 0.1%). The CDR3 coding sequence is TGTGCCAGCAGGACTCAGGGGGCGGGCACTGAAGCTTTCTTT. Amino acids: CASRTQGAGTEAFF. The chain combines TRBV13 with TRBJ1-1; 8 nucleotides line up with TRBD1. The length of the CDR3 is 14 residues. J gave up 4 bases and V 6 bases, and 7 bases lay outside the gene matches. Germline V gene lookup returns CDR1 PRHDT and CDR2 FYEKMQ (reference sequence).

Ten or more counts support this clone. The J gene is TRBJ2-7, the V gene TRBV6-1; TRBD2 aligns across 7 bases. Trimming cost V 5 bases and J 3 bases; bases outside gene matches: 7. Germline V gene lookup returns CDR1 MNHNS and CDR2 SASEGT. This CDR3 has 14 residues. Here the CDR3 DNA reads TGTGCCAGCAGTTCACCGGGACTACACTACGAGCAGTACTTC. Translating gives CASSSPGLHYEQYF.

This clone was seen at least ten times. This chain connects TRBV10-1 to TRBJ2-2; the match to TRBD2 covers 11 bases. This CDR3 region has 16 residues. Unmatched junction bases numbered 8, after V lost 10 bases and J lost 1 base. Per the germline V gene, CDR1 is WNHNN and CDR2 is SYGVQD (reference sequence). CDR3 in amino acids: CATVGTSGGNTGELFF. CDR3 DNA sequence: TGCGCCACCGTAGGTACTAGCGGGGGGAACACCGGGGAGCTGTTTTTT.

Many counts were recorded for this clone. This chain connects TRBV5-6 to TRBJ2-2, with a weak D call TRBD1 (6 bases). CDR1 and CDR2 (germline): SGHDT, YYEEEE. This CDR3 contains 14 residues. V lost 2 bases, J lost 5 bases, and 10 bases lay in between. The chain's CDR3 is CASSFGTKTGELFF. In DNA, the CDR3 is TGTGCCAGCAGCTTCGGGACAAAGACCGGGGAGCTGTTTTTT.

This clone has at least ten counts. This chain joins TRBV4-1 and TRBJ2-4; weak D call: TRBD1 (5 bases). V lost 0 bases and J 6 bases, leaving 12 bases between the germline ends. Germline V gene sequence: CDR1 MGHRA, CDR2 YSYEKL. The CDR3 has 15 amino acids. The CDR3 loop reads CASSQDNAGINIQYF. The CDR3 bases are TGCGCCAGCAGCCAAGATAATGCAGGGATAAACATTCAGTACTTC.

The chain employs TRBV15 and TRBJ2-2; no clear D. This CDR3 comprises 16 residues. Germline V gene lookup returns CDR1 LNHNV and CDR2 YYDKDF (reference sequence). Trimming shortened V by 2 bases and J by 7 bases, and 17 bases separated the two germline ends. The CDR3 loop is CATSRTKPGVGGELFF. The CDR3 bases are TGTGCCACCAGCAGAACAAAACCTGGGGTCGGCGGGGAGCTGTTTTTT.

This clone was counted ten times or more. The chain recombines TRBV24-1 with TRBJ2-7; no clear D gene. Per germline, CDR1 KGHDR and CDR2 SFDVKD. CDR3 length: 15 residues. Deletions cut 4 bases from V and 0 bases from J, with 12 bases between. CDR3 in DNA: TGTGCCACCAGTGAGGCTGATCCTAGCTCCTACGAGCAGTACTTC. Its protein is CATSEADPSSYEQYF.

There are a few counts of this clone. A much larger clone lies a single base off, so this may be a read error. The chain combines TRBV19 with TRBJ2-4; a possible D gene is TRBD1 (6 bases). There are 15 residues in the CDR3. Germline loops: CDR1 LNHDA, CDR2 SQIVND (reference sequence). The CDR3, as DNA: TGTGCCAGTAGTATAGGGGGCCAAGGGGGAAACATTAAGTACTTC. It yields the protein CASSIGGQGGNIKYF.

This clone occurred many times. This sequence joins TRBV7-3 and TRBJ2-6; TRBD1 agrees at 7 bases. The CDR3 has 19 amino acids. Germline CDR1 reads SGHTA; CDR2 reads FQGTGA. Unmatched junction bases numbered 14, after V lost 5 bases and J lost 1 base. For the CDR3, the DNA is TGTGCCAGCAGCCCCGAGGGGGCCAGAAGGCCTTCTGGGGCCAACGTCCTGACTTTC. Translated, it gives CASSPEGARRPSGANVLTF.

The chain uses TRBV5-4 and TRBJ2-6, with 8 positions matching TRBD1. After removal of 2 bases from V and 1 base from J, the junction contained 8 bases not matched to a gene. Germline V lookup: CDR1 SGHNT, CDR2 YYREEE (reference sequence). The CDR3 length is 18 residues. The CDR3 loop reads CASSFGQGARSGANVLTF. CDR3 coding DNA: TGTGCCAGCAGCTTTGGGCAGGGGGCGCGATCTGGGGCCAACGTCCTGACTTTC.

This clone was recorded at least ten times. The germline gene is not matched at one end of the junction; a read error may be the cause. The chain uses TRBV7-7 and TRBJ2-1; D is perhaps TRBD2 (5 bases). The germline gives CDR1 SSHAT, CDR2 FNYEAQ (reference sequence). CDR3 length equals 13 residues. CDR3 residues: CASSLAGVNEQFF. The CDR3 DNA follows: TGTGCTAGCAGCTTAGCCGGGGTCAATGAGCAGTTCTTC.

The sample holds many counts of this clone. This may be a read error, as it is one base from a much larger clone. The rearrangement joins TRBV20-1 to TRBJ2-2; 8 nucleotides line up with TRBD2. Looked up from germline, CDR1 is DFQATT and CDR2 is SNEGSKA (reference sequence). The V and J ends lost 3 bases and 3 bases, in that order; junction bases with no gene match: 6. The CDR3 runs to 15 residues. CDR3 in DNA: TGCAGTGCTAGCCCAGCGGGAGTCGACACCGGGGAGCTGTTTTTT. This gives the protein CSASPAGVDTGELFF.

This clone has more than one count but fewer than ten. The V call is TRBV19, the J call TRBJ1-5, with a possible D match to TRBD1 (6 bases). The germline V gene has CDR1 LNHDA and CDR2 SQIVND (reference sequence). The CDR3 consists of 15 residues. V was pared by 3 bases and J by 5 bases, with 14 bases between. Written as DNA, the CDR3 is TGTGCCAGTAGTATCCACACAGGGTACGATCAGCCCCAGCATTTT. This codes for CASSIHTGYDQPQHF.

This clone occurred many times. CDR3 nucleotide sequence: TGTGCCAGCAGTTCCCCCCCGGGGAGGGGCACCTACGAGCAGTACTTC. Translation gives CASSSPPGRGTYEQYF. This chain joins TRBV27 and TRBJ2-7; TRBD2 agrees at 7 bases. This CDR3 region has 16 residues. After removal of 4 bases from V and 2 bases from J, the junction contained 11 bases not matched to a gene. CDR1 and CDR2 from the germline V gene are MNHEY and SMNVEV (reference sequence).

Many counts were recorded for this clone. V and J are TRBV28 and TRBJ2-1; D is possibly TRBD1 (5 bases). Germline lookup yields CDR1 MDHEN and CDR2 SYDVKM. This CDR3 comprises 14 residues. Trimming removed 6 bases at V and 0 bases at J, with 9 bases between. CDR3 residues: CASSMTDSYNEQFF. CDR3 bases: TGTGCCAGCAGCATGACAGACTCCTACAATGAGCAGTTCTTC.

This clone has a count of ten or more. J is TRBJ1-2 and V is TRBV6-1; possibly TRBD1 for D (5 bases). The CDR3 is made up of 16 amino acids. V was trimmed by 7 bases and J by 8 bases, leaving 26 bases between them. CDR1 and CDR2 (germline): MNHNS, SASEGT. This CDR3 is CASTDTFQGSVKGYTF. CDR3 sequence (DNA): TGTGCCAGCACCGATACTTTCCAGGGCTCCGTGAAGGGCTACACCTTC.

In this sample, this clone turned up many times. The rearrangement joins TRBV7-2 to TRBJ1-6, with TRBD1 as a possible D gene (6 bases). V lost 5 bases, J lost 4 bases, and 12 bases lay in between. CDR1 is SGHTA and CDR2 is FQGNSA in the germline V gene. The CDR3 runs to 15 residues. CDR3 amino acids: CASSVGGGYNSPLHF. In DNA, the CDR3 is TGTGCCAGCAGCGTAGGGGGGGGGTATAATTCACCCCTCCACTTT.

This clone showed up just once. Written as DNA, the CDR3 is TGTGCCAGCTCATCTCAAGAAGACGGGGAGCTGTTTTTT. It translates to CASSSQEDGELFF. This chain joins TRBV18 and TRBJ2-2; no clear D gene. The CDR3 runs to 13 residues. Trimming stripped 5 bases from V and 7 bases from J, with 11 bases between. The germline gives CDR1 KGHSH, CDR2 LQKENI.

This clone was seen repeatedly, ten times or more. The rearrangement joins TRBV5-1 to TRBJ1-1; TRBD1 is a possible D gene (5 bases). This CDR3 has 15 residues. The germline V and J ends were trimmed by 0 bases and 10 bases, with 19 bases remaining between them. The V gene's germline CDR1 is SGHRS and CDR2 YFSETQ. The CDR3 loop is CASSLEGQGPPGAFF. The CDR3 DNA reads TGCGCCAGCAGCTTGGAAGGGCAGGGCCCACCAGGAGCTTTCTTT.

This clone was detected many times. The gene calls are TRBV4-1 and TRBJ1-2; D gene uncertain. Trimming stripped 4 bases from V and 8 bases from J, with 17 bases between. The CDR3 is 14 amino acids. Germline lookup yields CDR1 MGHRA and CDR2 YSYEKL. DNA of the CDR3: TGCGCCAGCAGCCCTCGTTACCTCGAGGAGGGCTACACCTTC. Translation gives CASSPRYLEEGYTF.

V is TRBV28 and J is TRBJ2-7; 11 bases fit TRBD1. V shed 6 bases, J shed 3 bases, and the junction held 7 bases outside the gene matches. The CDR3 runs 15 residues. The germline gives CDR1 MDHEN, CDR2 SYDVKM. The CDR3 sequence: CASSLAGTGGYEQYF. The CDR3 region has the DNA TGTGCCAGCAGCTTAGCAGGGACAGGGGGCTACGAGCAGTACTTC.

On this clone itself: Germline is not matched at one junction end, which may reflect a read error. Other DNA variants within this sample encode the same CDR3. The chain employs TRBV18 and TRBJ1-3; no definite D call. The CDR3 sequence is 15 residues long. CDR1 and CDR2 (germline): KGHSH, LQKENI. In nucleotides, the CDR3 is TGTGCCAGCTCACCAAGGTTGAGTTCTGGAAACACCATATATTTC. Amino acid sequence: CASSPRLSSGNTIYF.

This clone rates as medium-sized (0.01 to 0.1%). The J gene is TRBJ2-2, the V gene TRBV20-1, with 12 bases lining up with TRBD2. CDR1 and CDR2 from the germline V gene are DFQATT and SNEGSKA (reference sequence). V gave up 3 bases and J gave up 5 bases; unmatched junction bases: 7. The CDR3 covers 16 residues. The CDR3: CSASSLGLAGTGELFF. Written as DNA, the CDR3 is TGCAGTGCTAGTTCCCTTGGACTAGCGGGAACCGGGGAGCTGTTTTTT.

CDR3 in amino acids: CASSYPVTEQFF. The CDR3 region has the DNA TGTGCCAGCAGCTACCCGGTAACTGAGCAGTTCTTC. The chain recombines TRBV5-5 with TRBJ2-1; D not resolved. Trimming took 3 bases from V and 9 from J, leaving 10 bases between them. The CDR3 contains 12 residues. Germline values: CDR1 SGHKS, CDR2 YYEKEE (reference sequence).

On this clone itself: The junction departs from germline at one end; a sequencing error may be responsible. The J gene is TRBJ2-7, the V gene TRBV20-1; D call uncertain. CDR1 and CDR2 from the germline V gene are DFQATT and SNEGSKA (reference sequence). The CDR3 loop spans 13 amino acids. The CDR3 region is CSAWTPTAHDQYF. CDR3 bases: TGCAGCGCTTGGACCCCCACGGCCCACGATCAGTACTTC.

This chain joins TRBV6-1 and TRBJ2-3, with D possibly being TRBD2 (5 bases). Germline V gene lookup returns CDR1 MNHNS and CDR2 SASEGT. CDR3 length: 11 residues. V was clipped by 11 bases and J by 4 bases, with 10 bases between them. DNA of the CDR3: TGTGCCTCTTTGGACTCAGATACGCAGTATTTT. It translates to CASLDSDTQYF.

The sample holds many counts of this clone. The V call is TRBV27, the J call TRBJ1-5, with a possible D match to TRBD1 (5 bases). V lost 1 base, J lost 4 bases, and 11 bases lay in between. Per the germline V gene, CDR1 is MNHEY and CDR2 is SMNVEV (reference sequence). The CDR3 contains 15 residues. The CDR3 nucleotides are TGTGCCAGCAGTTTATATGGTGGGGGAAATCAGCCCCAGCATTTT. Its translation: CASSLYGGGNQPQHF.

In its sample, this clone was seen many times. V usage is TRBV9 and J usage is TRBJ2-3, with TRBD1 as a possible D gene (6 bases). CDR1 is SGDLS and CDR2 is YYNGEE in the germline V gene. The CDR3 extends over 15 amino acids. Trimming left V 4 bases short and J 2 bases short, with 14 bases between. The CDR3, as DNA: TGTGCCAGCAGCCCACCGGGACAACCCACAGATACGCAGTATTTT. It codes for CASSPPGQPTDTQYF.

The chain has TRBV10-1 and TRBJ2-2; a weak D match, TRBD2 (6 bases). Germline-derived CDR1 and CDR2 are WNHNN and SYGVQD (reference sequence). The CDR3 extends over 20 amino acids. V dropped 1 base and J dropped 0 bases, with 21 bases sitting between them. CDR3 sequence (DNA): TGCGCCAGCAGTGAGTATATCCTCTCGCGGGACTGTGCGAACACCGGGGAGCTGTTTTTT. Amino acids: CASSEYILSRDCANTGELFF.

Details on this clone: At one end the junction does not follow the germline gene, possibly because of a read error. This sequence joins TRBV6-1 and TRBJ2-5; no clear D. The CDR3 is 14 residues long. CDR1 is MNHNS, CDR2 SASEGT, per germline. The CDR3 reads CARSDLAIQETQYF. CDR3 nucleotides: TGTGCCAGGAGTGATTTGGCTATCCAAGAGACCCAGTACTTC.